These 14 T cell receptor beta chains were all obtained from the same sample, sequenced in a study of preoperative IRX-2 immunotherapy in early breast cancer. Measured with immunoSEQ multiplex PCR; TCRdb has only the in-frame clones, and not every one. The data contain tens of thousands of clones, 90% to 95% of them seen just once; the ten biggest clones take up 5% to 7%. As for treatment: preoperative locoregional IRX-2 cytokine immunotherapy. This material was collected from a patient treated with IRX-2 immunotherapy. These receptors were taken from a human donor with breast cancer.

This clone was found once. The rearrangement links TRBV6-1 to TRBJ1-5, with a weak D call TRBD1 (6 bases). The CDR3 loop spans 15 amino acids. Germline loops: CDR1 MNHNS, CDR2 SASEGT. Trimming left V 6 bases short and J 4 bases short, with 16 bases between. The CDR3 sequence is CASRNFDRTNQPQHF. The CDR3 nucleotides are TGTGCCAGCAGGAACTTTGACAGGACTAATCAGCCCCAGCATTTT.

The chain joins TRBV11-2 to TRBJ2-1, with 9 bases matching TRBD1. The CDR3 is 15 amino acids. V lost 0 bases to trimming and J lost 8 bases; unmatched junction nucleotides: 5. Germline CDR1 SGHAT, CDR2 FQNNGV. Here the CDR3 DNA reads TGTGCCAGCAGCTTAGATTTTGGACAGGGGCATGAGCAGTTCTTC. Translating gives CASSLDFGQGHEQFF. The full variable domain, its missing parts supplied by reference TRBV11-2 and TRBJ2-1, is EAGVAQSPRYKIIEKRQSVAFWCNPISGHATLYWYQQILGQGPKLLIQFQNNGVVDDSQLPKDRFSAERLKGVDSTLKIQPAKLEDSAVYLCASSLDFGQGHEQFFGPGTRLTVL.

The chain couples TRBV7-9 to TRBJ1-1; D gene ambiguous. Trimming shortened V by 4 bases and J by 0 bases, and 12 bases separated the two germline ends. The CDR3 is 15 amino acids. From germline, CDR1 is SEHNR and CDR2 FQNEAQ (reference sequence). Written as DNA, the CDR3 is TGTGCCAGCAGCTCAGCCAAAGGAGTGAACACTGAAGCTTTCTTT. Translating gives CASSSAKGVNTEAFF.

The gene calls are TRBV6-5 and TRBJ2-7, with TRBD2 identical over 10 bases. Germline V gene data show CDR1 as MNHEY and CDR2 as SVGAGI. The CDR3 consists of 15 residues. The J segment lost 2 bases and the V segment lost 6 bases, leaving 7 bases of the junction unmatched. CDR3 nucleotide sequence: TGTGCCAGCAGCCTTGGACTAGCGGCGACCTACGAGCAGTACTTC. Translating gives CASSLGLAATYEQYF.

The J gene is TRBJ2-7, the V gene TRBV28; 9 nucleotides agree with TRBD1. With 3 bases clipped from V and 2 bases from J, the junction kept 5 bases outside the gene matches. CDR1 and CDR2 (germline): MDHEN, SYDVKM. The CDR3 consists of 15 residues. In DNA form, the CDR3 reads TGTGCCAGCAGTTTCGGGACAGGGTCCGCCTACGAGCAGTACTTC. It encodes CASSFGTGSAYEQYF.

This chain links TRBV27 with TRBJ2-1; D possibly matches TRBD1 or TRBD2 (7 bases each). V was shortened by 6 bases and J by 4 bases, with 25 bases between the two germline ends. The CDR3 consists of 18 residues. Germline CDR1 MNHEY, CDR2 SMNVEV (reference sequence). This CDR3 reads CASRFKPTGSGVYNEQFF. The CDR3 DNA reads TGTGCCAGCAGATTTAAACCGACAGGGAGCGGGGTTTACAATGAGCAGTTCTTC.

DNA for the CDR3: TGTGCCAGCTCTAAGGACGTTACCGGGGAGCTGTTTTTT. Its protein is CASSKDVTGELFF. The J gene is TRBJ2-2, the V gene TRBV18; unclear D gene. Trimming pared 6 bases from V and 5 bases from J, leaving 10 bases between. Germline-derived CDR1 and CDR2 are KGHSH and LQKENI. The CDR3 sequence is 13 residues long. The full variable domain, in which reference TRBV18 and TRBJ2-2 provide the parts outside the CDR3, is NAGVMQNPRHLVRRRGQEARLRCSPMKGHSHVYWYRQLPEEGLKFMVYLQKENIIDESGMPKERFSAEFPKEGPSILRIQQVVRGDSAAYFCASSKDVTGELFFGEGSRLTVL.

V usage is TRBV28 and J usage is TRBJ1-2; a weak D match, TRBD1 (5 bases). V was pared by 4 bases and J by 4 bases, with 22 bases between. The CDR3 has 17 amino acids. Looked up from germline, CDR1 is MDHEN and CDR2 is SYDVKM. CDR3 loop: CASSYHLRDGERYGYTF. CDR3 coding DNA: TGTGCCAGCAGTTACCACCTCCGGGACGGGGAGCGCTATGGCTACACCTTC.

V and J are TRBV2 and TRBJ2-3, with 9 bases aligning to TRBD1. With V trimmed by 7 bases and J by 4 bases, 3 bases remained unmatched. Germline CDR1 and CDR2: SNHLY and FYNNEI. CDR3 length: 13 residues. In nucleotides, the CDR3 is TGTGCCAGCAACGGACAGGGGTCAGATACGCAGTATTTT. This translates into CASNGQGSDTQYF.

In DNA form, the CDR3 reads TGTGCCAGCAGCATGGGGACAGGCAGTAGCAATCAGCCCCAGCATTTT. It yields the protein CASSMGTGSSNQPQHF. The rearrangement uses TRBV7-6 and TRBJ1-5; 8 bases line up with TRBD1. Germline V gene lookup returns CDR1 SGHVS and CDR2 FNYEAQ. This CDR3 comprises 16 residues. With 5 bases clipped from V and 0 bases from J, the junction kept 6 bases outside the gene matches.

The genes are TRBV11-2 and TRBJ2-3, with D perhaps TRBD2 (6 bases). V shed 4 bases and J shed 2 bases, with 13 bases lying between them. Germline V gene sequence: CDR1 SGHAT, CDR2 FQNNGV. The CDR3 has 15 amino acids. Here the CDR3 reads CASSYDGGATDTQYF. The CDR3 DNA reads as TGTGCCAGCAGCTACGACGGGGGAGCCACAGATACGCAGTATTTT.

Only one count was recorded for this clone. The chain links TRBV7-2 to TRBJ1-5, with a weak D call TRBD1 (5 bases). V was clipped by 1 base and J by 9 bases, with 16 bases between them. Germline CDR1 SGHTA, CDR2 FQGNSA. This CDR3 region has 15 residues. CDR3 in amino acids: CASSLVTRTQGPQHF. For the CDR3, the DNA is TGTGCCAGCAGCTTAGTTACCAGGACCCAGGGGCCCCAGCATTTT.

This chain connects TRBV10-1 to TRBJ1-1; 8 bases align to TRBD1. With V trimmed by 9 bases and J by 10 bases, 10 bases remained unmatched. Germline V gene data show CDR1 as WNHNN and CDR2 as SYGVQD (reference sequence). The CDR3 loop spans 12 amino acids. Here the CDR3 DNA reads TGCGCCAGTAGCCCAGGGGGCTTGGTAGCTTTCTTT. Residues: CASSPGGLVAFF.

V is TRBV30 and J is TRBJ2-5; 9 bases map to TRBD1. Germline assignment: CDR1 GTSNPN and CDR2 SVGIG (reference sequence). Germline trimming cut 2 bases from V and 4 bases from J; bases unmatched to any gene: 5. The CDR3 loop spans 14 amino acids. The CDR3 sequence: CAWSSTGGAETQYF. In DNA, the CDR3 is TGTGCCTGGAGTTCAACAGGGGGCGCAGAGACCCAGTACTTC.